This TCR beta chain emerged from a study of blood T cell repertoires in COVID-19. Trimming cost V 3 bases and J 3 bases, with 6 bases left between them. The germline CDR1 and CDR2 sequences are MNHNS and SASEGT. The CDR3 is 13 residues long. TCRdb's table, derived via immunoSEQ multiplex PCR, lists solely in-frame clones and lacks some. The sample has 200,000 to 250,000 clones, under 95% seen once. The clonotype originates from a man aged 30 to 45 with acute or convalescent COVID-19. Sequencing was performed on peripheral blood. The chain uses TRBV6-1 and TRBJ2-1, with unresolved D. The CDR3 nucleotides are TGTGCCAGCAGTGATCCTAGCTACAATGAGCAGTTCTTC. Its translation is CASSDPSYNEQFF.